These 17 T cell receptor beta chains were all obtained from the same sample, sequenced in a study of T cell responses to AZD1222 COVID-19 vaccine (dated by TCRdb to the early 2020s). The protocol used for the library was the immunoSEQ multiplex PCR assay. Drawn from immuneACCESS, this table holds only the in-frame rearrangements with V and J called that TCRdb kept. Clones are partly lost; checked studies trace under half to an unresolved V gene and leave the rest unexplained. Recorded for this sample are about 50,000 clones; 85% of them occurred a single time. The ten largest clonotypes hold roughly 20% of the sample. The time point tag for this specimen amounts to: baseline before first vaccination. Explained via the paper, the treatment or condition label denotes: meningococcal conjugate vaccine given as trial control. Sequenced material: peripheral blood, taken on day 0 of MenACWY control vaccination. Receptor source: an adult in good health.

This chain links TRBV11-2 with TRBJ2-7, with D hard to call. Trimming pared 0 bases from V and 3 bases from J, leaving 15 bases between. CDR1 is SGHAT and CDR2 is FQNNGV in the germline V gene. This CDR3 has 16 residues. This CDR3 is CASSLDSQPPSYEQYF. The CDR3 nucleotides read TGTGCCAGCAGCTTAGACTCACAGCCACCAAGCTACGAGCAGTACTTC. The full variable domain, with the rest looked up from reference TRBV11-2 and TRBJ2-7, is EAGVAQSPRYKIIEKRQSVAFWCNPISGHATLYWYQQILGQGPKLLIQFQNNGVVDDSQLPKDRFSAERLKGVDSTLKIQPAKLEDSAVYLCASSLDSQPPSYEQYFGPGTRLTVT.

J is TRBJ1-2 and V is TRBV19, with 9 bases aligning to TRBD1. This CDR3 contains 15 residues. With 6 bases clipped from V and 8 bases from J, the junction kept 13 bases outside the gene matches. The germline gives CDR1 LNHDA, CDR2 SQIVND (reference sequence). CDR3 sequence reads: CASRSGTGSRDGYTF. In DNA, the CDR3 is TGTGCCAGTAGGTCCGGGACAGGGAGTCGGGACGGCTACACCTTC.

The chain joins TRBV20-1 to TRBJ2-7, with D unclear. This CDR3 is 11 amino acids long. V shed 3 bases and J shed 7 bases, with 10 bases lying between them. Per the germline V gene, CDR1 is DFQATT and CDR2 is SNEGSKA (reference sequence). CDR3 nucleotides: TGCAGTGCTAGTGAGCAGACGGAGCAGTACTTC. The encoded protein is CSASEQTEQYF.

This chain links TRBV5-5 with TRBJ1-5; maybe TRBD1 (5 bases). The germline gives CDR1 SGHKS, CDR2 YYEKEE (reference sequence). Deletions cut 0 bases from V and 3 bases from J, with 7 bases between. The CDR3 spans 14 residues. CDR3 nucleotide sequence: TGTGCCAGCAGCTTGGGACAGTACAATCAGCCCCAGCATTTT. This gives the protein CASSLGQYNQPQHF.

The chain employs TRBV6-2 or TRBV6-3 and TRBJ2-7; D may be TRBD1 (6 bases). Trimming removed 0 bases from V and 4 bases from J, with 13 bases in between. The germline CDR1 and CDR2 sequences are MNHEY and SVGEGT. The CDR3 sequence is 15 residues long. The CDR3 spells CASSYSVRGRYEQYF. The CDR3 nucleotides are TGTGCCAGCAGTTACTCAGTCAGGGGACGATACGAGCAGTACTTC.

The chain has TRBV7-8 and TRBJ2-1; possibly TRBD2 for D (5 bases). The CDR3 is made up of 16 amino acids. Germline CDR1 is SGHVS and CDR2 is FQNEAQ. Trimming cost V 1 base and J 4 bases, with 14 bases left between them. This CDR3 reads CASSLGPTDYYNEQFF. CDR3 in DNA: TGTGCCAGCAGCTTAGGCCCAACCGACTATTACAATGAGCAGTTCTTC.

V usage is TRBV5-1 and J usage is TRBJ2-7; 7 positions agree with TRBD2. The V gene's germline CDR1 is SGHRS and CDR2 YFSETQ. The V gene end was trimmed by 0 bases and the J gene end by 4 bases; junction bases not matched to a gene: 10. The CDR3 has 16 amino acids. CDR3 in amino acids: CASSLDVGSGRYEQYF. The CDR3 DNA reads TGCGCCAGCAGCTTGGATGTGGGTAGCGGGCGGTACGAGCAGTACTTC.

The chain combines TRBV11-2 with TRBJ2-2, with 13 positions matching TRBD2. The germline gives CDR1 SGHAT, CDR2 FQNNGV. V trimming: 4 bases; J trimming: 6 bases; junction bases outside the gene matches: 5. The CDR3 is made up of 16 amino acids. DNA of the CDR3: TGTGCCAGCAGCTCTCCGGGACTAGCGGGATCCGGGGAGCTGTTTTTT. Its protein is CASSSPGLAGSGELFF.

The chain uses TRBV19 and TRBJ2-6; a weak D match, TRBD2 (6 bases). V was trimmed by 7 bases and J by 4 bases, leaving 11 bases between them. CDR1 LNHDA and CDR2 SQIVND come from the germline V gene (reference sequence). This CDR3 has 14 residues. CDR3 in DNA: TGTGCCAGTAAGGAGGGAAGCGGGGCCAACGTCCTGACTTTC. It encodes CASKEGSGANVLTF.

The V call is TRBV7-2, the J call TRBJ1-2; 8 bases map to TRBD1. This CDR3 is built from 15 residues. Germline V lookup: CDR1 SGHTA, CDR2 FQGNSA. The J segment lost 4 bases and the V segment lost 5 bases, leaving 9 bases of the junction unmatched. The CDR3 reads CASSPPGQARYGYTF. The DNA for the CDR3 is TGTGCCAGCAGCCCACCGGGACAGGCCCGCTATGGCTACACCTTC.

This sequence joins TRBV6-5 and TRBJ1-2, with unresolved D. The V gene lost 2 bases and the J gene lost 0 bases, with 13 bases spanning the gap. The length of the CDR3 is 16 residues. In germline, CDR1 is MNHEY, CDR2 SVGAGI. DNA of the CDR3: TGTGCCAGCAGTTACCAACCAGAGGCTTCTAACTATGGCTACACCTTC. It translates to CASSYQPEASNYGYTF.

The CDR3 coding sequence is TGTGCCAGCAGCTCCAATGGACAGGGGGCTCGGGACGGCGGGGAGCTGTTTTTT. Its translation: CASSSNGQGARDGGELFF. The chain recombines TRBV5-6 with TRBJ2-2; 11 bases are a match to TRBD1. Germline-derived CDR1 and CDR2 are SGHDT and YYEEEE. V trimming: 3 bases; J trimming: 7 bases; junction bases outside the gene matches: 14. CDR3 length equals 18 residues.

The V and J genes are TRBV3-1 (or the pseudogene TRBV3-2) and TRBJ2-7; 12 nucleotides agree with TRBD2. V shed 4 bases, J shed 3 bases, and the junction held 1 base outside the gene matches. The CDR3 contains 14 residues. Germline loops: CDR1 LGHDT, CDR2 YNNKEL (reference sequence). CDR3 loop: CASSRTSGIYEQYF. The DNA of the CDR3 is TGTGCCAGCAGCCGGACTAGCGGGATCTACGAGCAGTACTTC.

This clone was recorded only once. J is TRBJ2-2 and V is TRBV4-3; TRBD1 matches 12 bases. The germline V gene encodes CDR1 LGHNA and CDR2 YSLEER. There are 17 residues in the CDR3. V was pared by 1 base and J by 5 bases, with 5 bases of the junction left unmatched. CDR3 loop: CASSQGGTGGFTGELFF. Here the CDR3 DNA reads TGCGCCAGCAGCCAAGGCGGGACAGGGGGCTTTACCGGGGAGCTGTTTTTT.

The V call is TRBV5-1, the J call TRBJ1-5; the D gene is possibly TRBD1 (6 bases). Germline V lookup: CDR1 SGHRS, CDR2 YFSETQ. The germline V and J ends were trimmed by 4 bases and 2 bases, with 19 bases remaining between them. The CDR3 has 17 residues. The CDR3: CASSPSPTGSGNQPQHF. CDR3 DNA sequence: TGCGCCAGCAGCCCGAGCCCCACAGGGTCTGGCAATCAGCCCCAGCATTTT.

This rearrangement joins TRBV14 to TRBJ1-4, with TRBD1 as a possible D gene (5 bases). This CDR3 has 15 amino acids. Germline V gene lookup returns CDR1 SGHDN and CDR2 FVKESK. V was cut by 1 base and J by 2 bases, with 8 bases left in between. DNA of the CDR3: TGTGCCAGCAGCCAAGTCTGGGGCACTAATGAAAAACTGTTTTTT. It is translated as CASSQVWGTNEKLFF.

Here the CDR3 reads CASRREGAGELFF. As DNA, the CDR3 is TGTGCCAGCAGGCGGGAGGGCGCCGGGGAGCTGTTTTTT. This sequence joins TRBV2 and TRBJ2-2; 9 bases map to TRBD2. The CDR3 consists of 13 residues. V lost 6 bases to trimming and J lost 6 bases; unmatched junction nucleotides: 2. Germline values: CDR1 SNHLY, CDR2 FYNNEI.